The rows below give T cell receptor beta chains drawn from one sample of a study of cytomegalovirus exposure and HLA in healthy donors. TCRdb's copy holds only in-frame clones and misses some; the assay was immunoSEQ multiplex PCR. The data hold 150,000 to 200,000 clones, with around nine tenths observed a single time. Material for sequencing was PBMCs. The origin of the receptors is a woman under 30 in good health and CMV-seronegative. Both conserved end residues are part of each CDR3. D genes are given only for firm matches. Size values are once, few and many counts, or a class for expanded clones, and some rows have none.

TRBV30	11	TRBJ2-7	-	-	TGTGCCTGGAGTAACTACAGGGAGCAGTACTTC	CAWSNYREQYF
TRBV25-1	15	TRBJ1-1	TRBD1	few	TGTGCCAGCAGTGAGCCTGGGACAGGGGGAACTGAAGCTTTCTTT	CASSEPGTGGTEAFF
TRBV4-1	16	TRBJ1-2	TRBD1	-	TGCGCCAGCAGCCAAGAAAAGGACAGGGGGCATAGGGGCTACACCTTC	CASSQEKDRGHRGYTF
TRBV7-9	12	TRBJ2-7	-	-	TGTTCTGCGGGGCATAGCTCCTACGAGCAGTACTTC	CSAGHSSYEQYF
TRBV5-5	16	TRBJ2-5	TRBD1	-	TGTGCCAGCAGCTTGATTGGGGGACAGATCCAAGAGACCCAGTACTTC	CASSLIGGQIQETQYF
TRBV2	14	TRBJ1-2	-	few	TGTGCCAGCAGGCCACAGGGCTGGGTCTATGGCTACACCTTC	CASRPQGWVYGYTF
TRBV29-1	12	TRBJ1-1	-	-	TGCAGCGTACAGGGCATGAACACTGAAGCTTTCTTT	CSVQGMNTEAFF
TRBV27	14	TRBJ1-1	-	few	TGTGCCAGCAGAACCCCAGGACAGTACACTGAAGCTTTCTTT	CASRTPGQYTEAFF
TRBV18	15	TRBJ1-4	-	-	TGTGCCAGCTCACCACGGGAGAGCCCTAATGAAAAACTGTTTTTT	CASSPRESPNEKLFF
TRBV7-9	12	TRBJ1-4	TRBD1	-	TGTGCCAGCAGCTACAGGGGTGGGGAACTGTTTTTT	CASSYRGGELFF
TRBV29-1	13	TRBJ2-7	-	few	TGCAGCGTTGAAGGCGCAGGTTACTACGAGCAGTACTTC	CSVEGAGYYEQYF
TRBV5-1	14	TRBJ1-1	-	-	TGCGCCAGCAGCCCCCCCGGGACAACAACTGAAGCTTTCTTT	CASSPPGTTTEAFF
TRBV7-9	15	TRBJ2-7	TRBD1	once	TGTGCCAGCAGCTTAGCGGGCAGGGGGTCCTACGAGCAGTACTTC	CASSLAGRGSYEQYF
TRBV27	14	TRBJ2-1	TRBD1	-	TGTGCCAGCAGTCTGACAGGGAGCTACAATGAGCAGTTCTTC	CASSLTGSYNEQFF
TRBV5-1	15	TRBJ1-4	-	few	TGCGCCAGCAGCTTGGCCGTCGGGGGTAATGAAAAACTGTTTTTT	CASSLAVGGNEKLFF
TRBV2	14	TRBJ2-2	-	-	TGTGCCAGCACCCAAATGTGGGCCACCGGGGAGCTGTTTTTT	CASTQMWATGELFF
TRBV28	14	TRBJ2-1	TRBD2	-	TGTGCCAGCAGACCCCCCGGGGGGACGGATGAGCAGTTCTTC	CASRPPGGTDEQFF